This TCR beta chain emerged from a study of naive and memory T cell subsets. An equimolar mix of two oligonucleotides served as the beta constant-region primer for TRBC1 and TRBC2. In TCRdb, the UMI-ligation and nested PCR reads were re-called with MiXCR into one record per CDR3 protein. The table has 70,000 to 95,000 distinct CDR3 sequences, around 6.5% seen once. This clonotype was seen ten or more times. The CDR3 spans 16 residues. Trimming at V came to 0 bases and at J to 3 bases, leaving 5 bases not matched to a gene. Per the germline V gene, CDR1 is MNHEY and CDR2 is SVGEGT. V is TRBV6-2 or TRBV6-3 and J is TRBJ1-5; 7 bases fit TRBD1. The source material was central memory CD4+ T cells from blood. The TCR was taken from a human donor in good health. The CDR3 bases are TGTGCCAGCAGTTACTCGAAGGGACAGTACAATCAGCCCCAGCATTTT. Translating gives CASSYSKGQYNQPQHF.